The TCR beta chain described here comes from a study of blood T cell repertoires in COVID-19. Trimming cost V 2 bases and J 6 bases; bases outside gene matches: 4. The germline CDR1 and CDR2 sequences are SGHTA and FQGTGA. The CDR3 consists of 14 residues. Here immunoSEQ multiplex PCR was the method, and the copy in TCRdb shows in-frame clones only, minus some. The table has some 360,000 clones, around 87% seen once. This TCR was sampled from a woman between 55 and 75 years old with COVID-19, enrolled during active disease. The J gene is TRBJ2-3, the V gene TRBV7-3; 8 bases line up with TRBD1. The sample taken for sequencing was peripheral blood. The CDR3 is CASSLDYRGDTQYF. The CDR3 DNA sequence: TGTGCCAGCAGCTTAGATTACAGGGGGGATACGCAGTATTTT.